This TCR beta chain was identified in a study of technical replicates of blood from a handful of donors. The table came from immunoSEQ multiplex PCR; TCRdb's copy has only in-frame clones and leaves some out. The sample has almost 70,000 clones, 88% seen once. This CDR3 region has 14 residues. V lost 6 bases and J lost 4; bases outside the gene matches: 4. The germline V gene has CDR1 LNHDA and CDR2 SQIVND (reference sequence). Sequencing was carried out using PBMCs. J is TRBJ1-5 and V is TRBV19; 9 positions match TRBD1. The sequence was obtained from a human donor in good health. Some clones in this sample may be carry-over from other donors' samples. CDR3 sequence reads: CASRGGQGNQPQHF. The DNA for the CDR3 is TGTGCCAGTAGAGGGGGACAGGGAAATCAGCCCCAGCATTTT.